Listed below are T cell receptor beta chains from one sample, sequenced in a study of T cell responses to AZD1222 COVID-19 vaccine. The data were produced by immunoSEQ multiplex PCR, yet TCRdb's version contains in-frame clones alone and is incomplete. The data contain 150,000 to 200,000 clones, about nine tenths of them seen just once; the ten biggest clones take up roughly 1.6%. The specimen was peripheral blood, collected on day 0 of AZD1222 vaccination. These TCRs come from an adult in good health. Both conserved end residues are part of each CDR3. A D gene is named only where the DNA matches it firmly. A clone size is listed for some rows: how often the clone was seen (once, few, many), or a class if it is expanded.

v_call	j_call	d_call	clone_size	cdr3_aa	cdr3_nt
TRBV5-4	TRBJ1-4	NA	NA	CASSSGQVGEKLFF	TGTGCCAGCAGCTCGGGGCAGGTTGGTGAAAAACTGTTTTTT
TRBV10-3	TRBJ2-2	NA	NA	CAISEIGPNTGELFF	TGTGCCATCAGTGAGATAGGGCCGAACACCGGGGAGCTGTTTTTT
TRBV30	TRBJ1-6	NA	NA	CAWSVGLNNSPLHF	TGTGCCTGGAGTGTAGGACTTAATAATTCACCCCTCCACTTT
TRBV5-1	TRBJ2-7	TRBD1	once	CASSLGGQNYEQYF	TGCGCCAGCAGCTTGGGGGGACAGAACTACGAGCAGTACTTC
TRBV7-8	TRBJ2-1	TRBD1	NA	CASSLRGRYNEQFF	TGTGCCAGCAGCTTGAGGGGGCGGTACAATGAGCAGTTCTTC
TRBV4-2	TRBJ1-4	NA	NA	CASSQDPQGSEKLFF	TGTGCCAGCAGCCAAGACCCGCAGGGAAGTGAAAAACTGTTTTTT
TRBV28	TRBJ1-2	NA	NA	CASSLKEDYGYTF	TGTGCCAGCAGTTTAAAGGAGGACTATGGCTACACCTTC
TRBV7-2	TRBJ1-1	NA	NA	CASSPRGRGTEAFF	TGTGCCAGCAGCCCCAGGGGAAGGGGCACTGAAGCTTTCTTT
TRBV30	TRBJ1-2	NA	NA	CAWSVLEGYTF	TGTGCCTGGAGTGTACTGGAAGGCTACACCTTC
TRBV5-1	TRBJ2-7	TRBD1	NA	CASSFQGVGEQYF	TGCGCCAGCAGCTTTCAGGGGGTGGGCGAGCAGTACTTC
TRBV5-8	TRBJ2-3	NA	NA	CASSLIGLKTGADTQYF	TGTGCCAGCAGCCTGATAGGGCTTAAAACCGGAGCGGATACGCAGTATTTT
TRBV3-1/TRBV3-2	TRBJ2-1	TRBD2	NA	CASRADSGGYNEQFF	TGTGCCAGCAGGGCTGATAGCGGGGGGTACAATGAGCAGTTCTTC
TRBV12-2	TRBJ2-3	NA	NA	CASRARDSSPDTQYF	TGTGCAAGTCGCGCCCGGGACAGCTCACCGGATACGCAGTATTTT
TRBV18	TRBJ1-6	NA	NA	CASSLNQDYESPLHF	TGTGCCAGCTCACTAAATCAGGATTATGAATCACCCCTCCACTTT
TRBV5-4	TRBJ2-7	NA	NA	CASSLASVDEQYF	TGTGCCAGCAGCTTGGCCTCTGTGGACGAGCAGTACTTC
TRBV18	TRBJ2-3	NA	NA	CASSPPAGRTDTQYF	TGTGCCAGCTCACCACCGGCAGGGAGAACAGATACGCAGTATTTT
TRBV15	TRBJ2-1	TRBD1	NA	CATSDRDRYNEQFF	TGTGCCACCAGCGACCGGGACAGATACAATGAGCAGTTCTTC
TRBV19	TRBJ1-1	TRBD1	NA	CASRLRDRGATEAFF	TGTGCCAGTAGACTCCGGGACAGGGGTGCCACTGAAGCTTTCTTT
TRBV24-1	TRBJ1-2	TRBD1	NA	CATSDYGQGSNYGYTF	TGTGCCACCAGTGACTATGGACAGGGGTCTAACTATGGCTACACCTTC
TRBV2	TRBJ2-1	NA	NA	CASSWTFTLNNEQFF	TGTGCCAGCAGTTGGACTTTCACCCTGAACAATGAGCAGTTCTTC
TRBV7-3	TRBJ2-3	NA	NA	CASATGSTDTQYF	TGTGCCAGCGCTACAGGGTCCACAGATACGCAGTATTTT
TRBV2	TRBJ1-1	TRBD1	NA	CARSRDRMNTEAFF	TGTGCCAGATCTCGGGACAGGATGAACACTGAAGCTTTCTTT
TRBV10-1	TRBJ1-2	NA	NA	CASSESVVRAGWCYGYTF	TGCGCCAGCAGTGAGTCGGTCGTTCGCGCAGGGTGGTGCTATGGCTACACCTTC
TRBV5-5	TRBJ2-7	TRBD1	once	CASSPLFGTGGSYEQYF	TGTGCCAGCAGCCCCCTTTTCGGGACAGGGGGCTCCTACGAGCAGTACTTC
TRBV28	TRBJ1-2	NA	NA	CASSFSRDKTYGYTF	TGTGCCAGCAGTTTCAGCCGAGACAAAACCTATGGCTACACCTTC
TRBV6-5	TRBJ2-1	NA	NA	CASSRGGSNEQFF	TGTGCCAGCAGCCGAGGGGGGAGTAATGAGCAGTTCTTC
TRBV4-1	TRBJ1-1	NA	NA	CASSQDRQNTEAFF	TGCGCCAGCAGCCAAGATCGACAGAACACTGAAGCTTTCTTT
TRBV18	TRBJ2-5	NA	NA	CASSLGETQYF	TGTGCCAGCTCACTGGGGGAGACCCAGTACTTC
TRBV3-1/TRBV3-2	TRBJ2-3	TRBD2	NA	CASSQEVVAGVTDTQYF	TGTGCCAGCAGCCAAGAGGTGGTAGCGGGGGTTACAGATACGCAGTATTTT
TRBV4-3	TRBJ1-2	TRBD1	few	CASSRGQGAYGYTF	TGCGCCAGCAGCCGAGGACAGGGGGCCTATGGCTACACCTTC
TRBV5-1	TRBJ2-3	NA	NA	CASSLSSSVDTQYF	TGCGCCAGCAGCTTGAGTTCATCGGTAGATACGCAGTATTTT
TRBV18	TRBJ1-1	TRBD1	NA	CASSPDRGPTEAFF	TGTGCCAGCTCACCAGACAGGGGGCCCACTGAAGCTTTCTTT
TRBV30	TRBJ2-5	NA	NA	CASARQAQKTQYF	TGTGCCTCCGCACGACAGGCGCAGAAGACCCAGTACTTC